Below, one TCR beta chain is given with its context. The data are from a study of shared clonotypes between healthy human individuals. The V end lost 3 bases, the J end lost 0 bases, and 7 bases lay between the germline ends. Looked up from germline, CDR1 is SNHLY and CDR2 is FYNNEI. The CDR3 length is 14 residues. Using immunoSEQ multiplex PCR, the repertoire was profiled, and TCRdb retains in-frame clones only, with some absent. The profile shows about 1.1 million clones, approximately 80% of them singletons. The sequenced sample was memory CD4+ T cells from PBMCs. The subset denotes: CD45RA-negative fraction. The TCR originated in a young man in good health. Some clones in this sample may be carry-over from other donors' samples. The rearrangement links TRBV2 to TRBJ2-3; D remains ambiguous. CDR3 region: CASSDARSTDTQYF. CDR3 nucleotides: TGTGCCAGCAGTGATGCACGTAGCACAGATACGCAGTATTTT.